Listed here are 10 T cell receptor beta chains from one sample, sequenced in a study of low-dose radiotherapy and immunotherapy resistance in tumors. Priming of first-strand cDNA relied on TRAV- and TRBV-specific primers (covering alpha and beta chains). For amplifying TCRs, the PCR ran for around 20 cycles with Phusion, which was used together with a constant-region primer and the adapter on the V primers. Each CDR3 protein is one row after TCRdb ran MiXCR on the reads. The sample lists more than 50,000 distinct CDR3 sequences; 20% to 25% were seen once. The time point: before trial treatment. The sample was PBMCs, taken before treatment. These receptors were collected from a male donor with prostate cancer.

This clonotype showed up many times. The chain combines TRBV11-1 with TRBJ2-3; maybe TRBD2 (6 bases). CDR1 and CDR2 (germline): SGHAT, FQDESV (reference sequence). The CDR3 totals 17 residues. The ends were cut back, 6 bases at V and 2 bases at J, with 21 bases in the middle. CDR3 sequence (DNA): TGTGCCAGCAGTTTGGGGGGTCAGGCCCTCAACACAGATACGCAGTATTTT. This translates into CASSLGGQALNTDTQYF.

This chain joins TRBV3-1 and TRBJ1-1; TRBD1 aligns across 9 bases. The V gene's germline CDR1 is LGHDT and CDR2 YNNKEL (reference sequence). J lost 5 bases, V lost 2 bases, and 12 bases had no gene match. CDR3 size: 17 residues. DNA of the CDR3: TGTGCCAGCAGCCAATTCCGACCCGGGACAGGGAGAACTGAAGCTTTCTTT. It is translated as CASSQFRPGTGRTEAFF.

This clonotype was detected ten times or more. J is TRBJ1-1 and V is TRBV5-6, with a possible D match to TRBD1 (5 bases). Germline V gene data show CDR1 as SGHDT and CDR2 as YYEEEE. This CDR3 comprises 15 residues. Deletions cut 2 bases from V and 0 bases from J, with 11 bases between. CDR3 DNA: TGTGCCAGCAGCTTACCCGGGACTTTGAACACTGAAGCTTTCTTT. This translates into CASSLPGTLNTEAFF.

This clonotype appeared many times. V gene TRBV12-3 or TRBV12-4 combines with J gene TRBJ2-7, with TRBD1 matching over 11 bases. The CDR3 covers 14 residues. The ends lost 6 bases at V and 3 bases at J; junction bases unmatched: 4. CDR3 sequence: CASRGDRGDYEQYF. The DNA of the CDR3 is TGTGCCAGCAGAGGGGACAGGGGGGACTACGAGCAGTACTTC.

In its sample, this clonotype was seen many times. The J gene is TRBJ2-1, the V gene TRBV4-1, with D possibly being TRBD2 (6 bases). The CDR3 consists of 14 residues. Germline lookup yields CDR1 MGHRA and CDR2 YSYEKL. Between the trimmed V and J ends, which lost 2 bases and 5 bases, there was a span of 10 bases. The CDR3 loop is CASSQTGVHNEQFF. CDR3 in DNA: TGCGCCAGCAGCCAAACGGGAGTCCACAATGAGCAGTTCTTC.

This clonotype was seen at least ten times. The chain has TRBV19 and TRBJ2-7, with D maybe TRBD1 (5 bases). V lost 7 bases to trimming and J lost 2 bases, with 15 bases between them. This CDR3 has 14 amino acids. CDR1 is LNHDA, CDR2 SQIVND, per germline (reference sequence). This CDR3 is CASNPQGMAYEQYF. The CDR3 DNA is TGTGCCAGTAACCCCCAGGGAATGGCCTACGAGCAGTACTTC.

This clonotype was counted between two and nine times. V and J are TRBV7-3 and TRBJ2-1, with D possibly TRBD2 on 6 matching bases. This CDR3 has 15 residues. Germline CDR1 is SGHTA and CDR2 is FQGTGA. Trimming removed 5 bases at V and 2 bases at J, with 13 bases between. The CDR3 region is CASSPISGAYNEQFF. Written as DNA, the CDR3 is TGTGCCAGCAGCCCCATTTCGGGAGCCTACAATGAGCAGTTCTTC.

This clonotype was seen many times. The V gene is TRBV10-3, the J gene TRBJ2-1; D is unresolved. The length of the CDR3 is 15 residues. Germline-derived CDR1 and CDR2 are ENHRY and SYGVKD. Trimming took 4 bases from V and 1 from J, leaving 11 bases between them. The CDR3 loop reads CAISGATVSYNEQFF. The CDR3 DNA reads TGTGCCATCAGTGGGGCGACGGTGTCCTACAATGAGCAGTTCTTC.

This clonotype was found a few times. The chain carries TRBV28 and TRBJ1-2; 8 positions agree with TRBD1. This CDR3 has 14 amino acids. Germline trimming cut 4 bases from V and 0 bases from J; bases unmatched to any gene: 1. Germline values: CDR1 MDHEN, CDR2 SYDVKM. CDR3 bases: TGTGCCAGCAGTTCGGGACAGGCTAACTATGGCTACACCTTC. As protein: CASSSGQANYGYTF.

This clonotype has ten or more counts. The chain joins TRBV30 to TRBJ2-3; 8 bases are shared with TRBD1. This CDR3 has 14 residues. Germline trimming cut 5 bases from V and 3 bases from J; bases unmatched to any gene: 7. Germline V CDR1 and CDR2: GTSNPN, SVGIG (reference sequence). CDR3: CAWAGQGWTDTQYF. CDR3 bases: TGTGCCTGGGCCGGACAGGGATGGACAGATACGCAGTATTTT.